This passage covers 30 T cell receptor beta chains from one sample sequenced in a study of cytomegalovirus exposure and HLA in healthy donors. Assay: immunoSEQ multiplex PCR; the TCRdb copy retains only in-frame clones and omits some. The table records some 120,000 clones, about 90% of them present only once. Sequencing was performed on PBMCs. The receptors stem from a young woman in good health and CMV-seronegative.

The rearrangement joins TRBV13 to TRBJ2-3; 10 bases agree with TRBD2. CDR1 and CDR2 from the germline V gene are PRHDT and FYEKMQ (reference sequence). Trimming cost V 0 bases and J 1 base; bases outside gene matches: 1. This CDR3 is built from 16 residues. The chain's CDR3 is CASSLGLAGRTDTQYF. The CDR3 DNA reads TGTGCCAGCAGCTTAGGACTAGCGGGGCGCACAGATACGCAGTATTTT.

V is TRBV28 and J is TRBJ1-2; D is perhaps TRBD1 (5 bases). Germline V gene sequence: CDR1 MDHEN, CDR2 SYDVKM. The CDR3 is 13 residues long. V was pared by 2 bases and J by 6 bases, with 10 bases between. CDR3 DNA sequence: TGTGCCAGCAGTTTACTGGGGCGAAATGGCTACACCTTC. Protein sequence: CASSLLGRNGYTF.

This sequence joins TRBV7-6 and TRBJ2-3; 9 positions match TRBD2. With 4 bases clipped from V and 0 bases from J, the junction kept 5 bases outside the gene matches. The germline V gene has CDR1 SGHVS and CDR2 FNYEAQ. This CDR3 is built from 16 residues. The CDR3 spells CASSSLAGPSTDTQYF. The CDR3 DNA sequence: TGTGCCAGCAGCTCCCTAGCGGGACCAAGCACAGATACGCAGTATTTT.

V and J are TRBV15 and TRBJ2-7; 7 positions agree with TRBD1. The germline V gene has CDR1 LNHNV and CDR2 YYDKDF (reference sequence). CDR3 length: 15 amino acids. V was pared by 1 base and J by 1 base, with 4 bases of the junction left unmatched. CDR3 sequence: CATSRGKTGSYEQYF. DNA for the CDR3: TGTGCCACCAGCAGAGGAAAGACAGGGTCCTACGAGCAGTACTTC.

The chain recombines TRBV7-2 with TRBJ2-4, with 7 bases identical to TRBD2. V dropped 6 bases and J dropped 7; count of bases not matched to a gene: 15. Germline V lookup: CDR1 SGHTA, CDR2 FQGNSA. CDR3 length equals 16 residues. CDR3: CASRPFGQGGMNIQYF. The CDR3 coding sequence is TGTGCCAGCAGACCCTTTGGGCAGGGAGGGATGAACATTCAGTACTTC.

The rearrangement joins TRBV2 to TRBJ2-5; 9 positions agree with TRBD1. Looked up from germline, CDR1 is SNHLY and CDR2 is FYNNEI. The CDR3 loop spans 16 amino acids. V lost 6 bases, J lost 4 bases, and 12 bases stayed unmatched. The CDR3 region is CASRLTTGGAGETQYF. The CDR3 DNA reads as TGTGCCAGCAGGTTAACAACAGGGGGCGCGGGAGAGACCCAGTACTTC.

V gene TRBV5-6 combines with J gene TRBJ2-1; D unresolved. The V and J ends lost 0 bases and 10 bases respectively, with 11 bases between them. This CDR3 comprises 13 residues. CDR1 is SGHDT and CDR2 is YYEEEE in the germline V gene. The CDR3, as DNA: TGTGCCAGCAGCTTGGCATGGGCATTAGAGCAGTTCTTC. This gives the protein CASSLAWALEQFF.

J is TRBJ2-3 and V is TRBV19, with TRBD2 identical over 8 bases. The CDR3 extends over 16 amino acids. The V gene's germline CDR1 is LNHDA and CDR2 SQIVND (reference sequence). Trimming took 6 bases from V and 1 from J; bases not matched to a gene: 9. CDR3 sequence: CASRAQGGGRTDTQYF. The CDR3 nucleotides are TGTGCCAGTAGGGCCCAAGGCGGGGGGCGCACAGATACGCAGTATTTT.

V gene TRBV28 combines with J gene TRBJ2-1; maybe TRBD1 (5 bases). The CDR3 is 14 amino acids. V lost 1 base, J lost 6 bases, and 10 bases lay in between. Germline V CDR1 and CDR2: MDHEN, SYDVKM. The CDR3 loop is CASSLYPRGNEQFF. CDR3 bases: TGTGCCAGCAGTTTATACCCTAGGGGCAATGAGCAGTTCTTC.

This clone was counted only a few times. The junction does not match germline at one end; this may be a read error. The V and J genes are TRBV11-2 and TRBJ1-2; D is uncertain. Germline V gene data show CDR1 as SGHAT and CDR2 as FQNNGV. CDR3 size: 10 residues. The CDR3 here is CASSFLAKFF. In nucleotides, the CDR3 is TGTGCCAGCAGCTTTTTGGCAAAGTTCTTC.

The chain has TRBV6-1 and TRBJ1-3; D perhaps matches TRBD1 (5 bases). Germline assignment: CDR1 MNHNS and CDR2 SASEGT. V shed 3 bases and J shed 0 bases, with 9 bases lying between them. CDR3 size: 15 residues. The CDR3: CASSEGGRSGNTIYF. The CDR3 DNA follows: TGTGCCAGCAGTGAGGGGGGACGCTCTGGAAACACCATATATTTT.

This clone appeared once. The CDR3 is CASSQEAGLYNEQFF. The CDR3 DNA follows: TGCGCCAGCAGCCAAGAGGCAGGGCTCTACAATGAGCAGTTCTTC. The genes are TRBV4-1 and TRBJ2-1; TRBD1 is a possible D gene (5 bases). From germline, CDR1 is MGHRA and CDR2 YSYEKL. The CDR3 loop spans 15 amino acids. The germline V and J ends were trimmed by 0 bases and 3 bases, with 9 bases remaining between them.

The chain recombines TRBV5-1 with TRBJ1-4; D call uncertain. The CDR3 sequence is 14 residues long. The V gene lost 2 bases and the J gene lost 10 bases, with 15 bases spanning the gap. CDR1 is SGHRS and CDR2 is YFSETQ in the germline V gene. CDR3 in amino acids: CASSLDPNSGKLFF. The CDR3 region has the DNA TGCGCCAGCAGCTTAGACCCCAACAGCGGAAAACTGTTTTTT.

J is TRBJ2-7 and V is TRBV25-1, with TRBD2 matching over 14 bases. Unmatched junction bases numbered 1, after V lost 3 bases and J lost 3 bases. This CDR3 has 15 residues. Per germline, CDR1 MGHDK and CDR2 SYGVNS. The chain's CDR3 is CASSEGTSGSYEQYF. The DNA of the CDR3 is TGTGCCAGCAGTGAGGGGACTAGCGGGAGCTACGAGCAGTACTTC.

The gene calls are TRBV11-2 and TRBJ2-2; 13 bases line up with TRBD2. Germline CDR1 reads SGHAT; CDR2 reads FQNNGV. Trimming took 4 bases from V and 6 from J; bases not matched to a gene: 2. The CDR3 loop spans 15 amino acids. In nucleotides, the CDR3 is TGTGCCAGCAGCTCGGGACTAGCGGGACCCGGGGAGCTGTTTTTT. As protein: CASSSGLAGPGELFF. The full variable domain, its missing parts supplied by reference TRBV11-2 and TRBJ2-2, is EAGVAQSPRYKIIEKRQSVAFWCNPISGHATLYWYQQILGQGPKLLIQFQNNGVVDDSQLPKDRFSAERLKGVDSTLKIQPAKLEDSAVYLCASSSGLAGPGELFFGEGSRLTVL.

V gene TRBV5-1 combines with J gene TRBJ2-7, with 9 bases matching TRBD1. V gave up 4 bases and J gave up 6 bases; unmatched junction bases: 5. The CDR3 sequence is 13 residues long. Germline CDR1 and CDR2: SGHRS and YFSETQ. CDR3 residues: CASSQGQGGEQYF. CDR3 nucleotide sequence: TGCGCCAGCAGCCAGGGACAGGGAGGCGAGCAGTACTTC.

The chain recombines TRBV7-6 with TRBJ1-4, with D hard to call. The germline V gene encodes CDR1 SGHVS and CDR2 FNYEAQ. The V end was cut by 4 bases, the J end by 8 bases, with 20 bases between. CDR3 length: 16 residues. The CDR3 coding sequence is TGTGCCAGCAGCTCCTTGGGCTTCGGGGAAAGAGAAAAACTGTTTTTT. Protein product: CASSSLGFGEREKLFF.

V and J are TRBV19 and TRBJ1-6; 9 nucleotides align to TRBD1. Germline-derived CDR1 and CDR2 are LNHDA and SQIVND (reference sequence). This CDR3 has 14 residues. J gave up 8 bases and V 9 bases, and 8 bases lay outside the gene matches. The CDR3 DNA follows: TGTGCCAGATTGGGGGGGACAGGGCATTCACCCCTCCACTTT. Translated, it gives CARLGGTGHSPLHF.

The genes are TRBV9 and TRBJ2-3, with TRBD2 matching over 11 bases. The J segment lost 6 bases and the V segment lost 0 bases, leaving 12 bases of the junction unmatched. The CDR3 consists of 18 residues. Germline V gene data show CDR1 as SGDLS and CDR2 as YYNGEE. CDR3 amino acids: CASSVATSSGGGLDTQYF. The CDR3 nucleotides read TGTGCCAGCAGCGTAGCTACTAGTAGCGGGGGGGGATTGGATACGCAGTATTTT.

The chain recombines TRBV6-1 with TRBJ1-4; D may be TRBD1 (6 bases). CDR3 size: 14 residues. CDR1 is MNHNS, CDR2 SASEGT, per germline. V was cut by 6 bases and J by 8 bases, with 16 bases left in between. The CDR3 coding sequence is TGTGCCAGCAGCGCTGGGGGGGCGGGAGAAAAACTGTTTTTT. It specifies CASSAGGAGEKLFF.

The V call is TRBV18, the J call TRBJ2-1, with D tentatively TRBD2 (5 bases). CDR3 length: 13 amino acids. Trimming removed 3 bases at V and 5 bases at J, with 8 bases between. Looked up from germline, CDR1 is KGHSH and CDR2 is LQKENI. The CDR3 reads CASSPGVDNEQFF. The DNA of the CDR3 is TGTGCCAGCTCACCCGGGGTGGACAATGAGCAGTTCTTC.

The CDR3 spells CASRTRGWGSYNEQFF. For the CDR3, the DNA is TGTGCCAGCAGGACCCGGGGGTGGGGGAGCTACAATGAGCAGTTCTTC. The chain links TRBV2 to TRBJ2-1; D might be TRBD2 (6 bases). This CDR3 is built from 16 residues. Trimming shortened V by 6 bases and J by 3 bases, and 18 bases separated the two germline ends. Germline V gene sequence: CDR1 SNHLY, CDR2 FYNNEI.

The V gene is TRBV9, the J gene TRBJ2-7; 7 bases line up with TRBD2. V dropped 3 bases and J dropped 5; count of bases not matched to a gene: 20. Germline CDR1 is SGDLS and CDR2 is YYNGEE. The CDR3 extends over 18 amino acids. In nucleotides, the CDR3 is TGTGCCAGCAGCGGCCCTAGCGGTAGCGCGAAAGTCGGCCACGAGCAGTACTTC. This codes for CASSGPSGSAKVGHEQYF.

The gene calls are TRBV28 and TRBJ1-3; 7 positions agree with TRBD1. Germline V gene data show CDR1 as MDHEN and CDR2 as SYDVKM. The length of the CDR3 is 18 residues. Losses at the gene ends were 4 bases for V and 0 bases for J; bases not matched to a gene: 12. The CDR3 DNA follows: TGTGCCAGCAGTTCCCCCTCCGGGACAGTGAGCTCTGGAAACACCATATATTTT. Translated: CASSSPSGTVSSGNTIYF.

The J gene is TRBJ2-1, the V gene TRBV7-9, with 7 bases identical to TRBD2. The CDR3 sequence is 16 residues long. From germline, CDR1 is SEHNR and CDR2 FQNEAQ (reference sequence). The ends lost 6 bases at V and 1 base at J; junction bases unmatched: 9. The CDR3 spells CASRSLGRESYNEQFF. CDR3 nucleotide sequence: TGTGCCAGCAGATCCTTGGGGCGGGAGTCCTACAATGAGCAGTTCTTC.

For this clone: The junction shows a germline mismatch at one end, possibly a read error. The DNA for the CDR3 is TGTGCCAACAGCTTGCTATTAAGCTCTGGGGCCAACGTCCTGACTTTC. Translated, it gives CANSLLLSSGANVLTF. The chain uses TRBV5-6 and TRBJ2-6; no firm D call. Germline V gene data show CDR1 as SGHDT and CDR2 as YYEEEE. The CDR3 consists of 16 residues. Combining the CDR3 with reference TRBV5-6 and TRBJ2-6 gives the whole variable domain DAGVTQSPTHLIKTRGQQVTLRCSPKSGHDTVSWYQQALGQGPQFIFQYYEEEERQRGNFPDRFSGHQFPNYSSELNVNALLLGDSALYLCANSLLLSSGANVLTFGAGSRLTVL.

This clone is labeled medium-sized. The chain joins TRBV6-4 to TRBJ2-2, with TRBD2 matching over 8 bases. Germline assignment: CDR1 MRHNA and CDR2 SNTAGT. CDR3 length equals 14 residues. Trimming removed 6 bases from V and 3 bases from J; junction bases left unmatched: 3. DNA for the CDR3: TGTGCCAGCAGAGCGGGGGAGGACACCGGGGAGCTGTTTTTT. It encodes CASRAGEDTGELFF.

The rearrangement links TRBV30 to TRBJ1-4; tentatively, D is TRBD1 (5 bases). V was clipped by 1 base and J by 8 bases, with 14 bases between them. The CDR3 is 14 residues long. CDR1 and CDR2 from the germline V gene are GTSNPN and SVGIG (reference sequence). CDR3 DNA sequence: TGTGCCTGGAGTGCGGATCATTGGGGCGAAAAACTGTTTTTT. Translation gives CAWSADHWGEKLFF.

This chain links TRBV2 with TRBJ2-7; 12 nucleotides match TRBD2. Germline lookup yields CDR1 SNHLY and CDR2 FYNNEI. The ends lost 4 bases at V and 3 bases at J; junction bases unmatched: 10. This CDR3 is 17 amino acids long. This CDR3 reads CASSGLRTSGDHYEQYF. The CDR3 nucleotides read TGTGCCAGCAGTGGATTAAGGACTAGCGGGGATCACTACGAGCAGTACTTC.

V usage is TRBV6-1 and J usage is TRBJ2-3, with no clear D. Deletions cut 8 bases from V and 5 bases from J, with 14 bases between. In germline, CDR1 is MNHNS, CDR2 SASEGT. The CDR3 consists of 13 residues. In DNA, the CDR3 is TGTGCCAGCGCCAGGAAACTGGGAGATACGCAGTATTTT. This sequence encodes CASARKLGDTQYF.